This TCR beta chain was captured by sequencing in a study of read filtering for tumor transcriptome and immune sequencing. From about 0.4 ug of RNA, a library with molecular barcoded alpha/delta and beta/gamma adaptors was made. TCRdb independently ran MiXCR on the reads; one entry per CDR3 protein. The sample contains tens of thousands of distinct CDR3 sequences, under 25% of which appear only once. In its sample, this clonotype was seen once. The germline V gene encodes CDR1 SGHRS and CDR2 YFSETQ. The CDR3 loop spans 14 amino acids. Trimming took 0 bases from V and 5 from J, leaving 11 bases between them.

The V gene is TRBV5-1, the J gene TRBJ2-5, with TRBD2 as a possible D gene (6 bases). The receptor was derived from a donor aged 40 or over with multiple myeloma. Sequencing was carried out using a population of CD138-negative cells sorted from bone marrow. The CDR3 DNA sequence: TGCGCCAGCAGCTTGGCACGTGCGGGGGAGACCCAGTACTTC. Protein sequence: CASSLARAGETQYF.